Following are 3 T cell receptor beta chains from one sample sequenced in a study of blood T cell repertoires in COVID-19 (dated by TCRdb to 2018 to 2021). Library preparation employed the immunoSEQ multiplex PCR assay. Sourced from immuneACCESS, this table was stored by TCRdb with only in-frame sequences that have V and J called. A share of the clones is absent; for the studies checked, an unresolved V gene accounts for under half, and the remainder has no known explanation. This sample gives roughly 150,000 clones in total; more than 70% of them show up just once. Approximately 3% of the sample lies in the top ten. The specimen was peripheral blood. These receptors all stem from a man aged 55 to 70 with acute or convalescent COVID-19.

This clone is a singleton in its sample. DNA of the CDR3: TGTGCCAGCAGCCCGGGACAGTCCATGAACACTGAAGCTTTCTTT. Its protein is CASSPGQSMNTEAFF. V is TRBV11-2 and J is TRBJ1-1; 7 nucleotides align to TRBD1. V was clipped by 5 bases and J by 0 bases; unmatched bases: 6. In germline, CDR1 is SGHAT, CDR2 FQNNGV. This CDR3 comprises 15 residues.

The chain joins TRBV27 to TRBJ2-1; 8 bases are a match to TRBD2. The CDR3 sequence is 15 residues long. The germline V gene encodes CDR1 MNHEY and CDR2 SMNVEV (reference sequence). Losses at the gene ends were 2 bases for V and 8 bases for J; bases not matched to a gene: 8. DNA of the CDR3: TGTGCCAGCAGTTTAAACGGGGGGGCCGGCTATGAGCAGTTCTTC. Translation gives CASSLNGGAGYEQFF.

V is TRBV7-2 and J is TRBJ1-2, with 10 nucleotides matching TRBD1. The CDR3 covers 15 residues. With V trimmed by 5 bases and J by 1 base, 4 bases remained unmatched. In germline, CDR1 is SGHTA, CDR2 FQGNSA. The CDR3 nucleotides read TGTGCCAGCAGCCCCGGACAGGGGGTTAACTATGGCTACACCTTC. This gives the protein CASSPGQGVNYGYTF.